This T cell receptor beta chain came from a study of blood T cell repertoires in COVID-19. In the study overall: Samples of COVID-19 (acute and convalescent) were obtained from the United States, Italy and Spain.

The CDR3 totals 14 residues. CDR1 is SGHRS and CDR2 is YFSETQ in the germline V gene. V was cut by 4 bases and J by 6 bases, with 16 bases left in between. Sequencing used immunoSEQ multiplex PCR; TCRdb keeps in-frame clones, though not all of them. The sample has 15,000 to 18,000 clones; 86% are singletons. Sequenced: peripheral blood. The TCR sequence derives from a man aged 55 to 70 with acute or convalescent COVID-19. The genes are TRBV5-1 and TRBJ1-2, with D possibly TRBD1 on 6 matching bases. CDR3 amino acids: CASSPLAGADGYTF. The CDR3 region has the DNA TGCGCCAGCAGCCCCCTTGCAGGGGCCGATGGCTACACCTTC.